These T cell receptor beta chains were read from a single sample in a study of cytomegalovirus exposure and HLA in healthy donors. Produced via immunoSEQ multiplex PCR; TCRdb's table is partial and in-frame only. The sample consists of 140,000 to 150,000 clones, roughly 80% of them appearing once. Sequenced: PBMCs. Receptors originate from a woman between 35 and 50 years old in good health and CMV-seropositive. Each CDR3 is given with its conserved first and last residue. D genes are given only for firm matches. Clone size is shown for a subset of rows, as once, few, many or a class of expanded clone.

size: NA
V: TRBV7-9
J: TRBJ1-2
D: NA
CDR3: CASSSARWAYGYTF
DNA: TGTGCCAGCAGCTCCGCACGGTGGGCCTATGGCTACACCTTC

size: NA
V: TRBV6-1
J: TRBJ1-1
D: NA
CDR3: CASSEARLAEAFF
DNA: TGTGCCAGCAGTGAAGCGCGGTTGGCTGAAGCTTTCTTT

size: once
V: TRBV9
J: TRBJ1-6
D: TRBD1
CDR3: CASSRGRGSPLHF
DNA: TGTGCCAGCAGCAGGGGGCGCGGGTCACCCCTCCACTTT

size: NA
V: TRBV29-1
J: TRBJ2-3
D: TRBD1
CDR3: CSVEGTVGTDTQYF
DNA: TGCAGCGTTGAGGGGACAGTAGGCACAGATACGCAGTATTTT

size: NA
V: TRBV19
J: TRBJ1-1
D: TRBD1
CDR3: CASSGGTGDVEAFF
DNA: TGTGCCAGTAGTGGAGGGACAGGGGACGTTGAAGCTTTCTTT

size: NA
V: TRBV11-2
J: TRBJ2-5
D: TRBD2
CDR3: CASSSIWTTSGTKETQYF
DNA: TGTGCCAGCAGCTCCATTTGGACGACTAGCGGCACAAAAGAGACCCAGTACTTC

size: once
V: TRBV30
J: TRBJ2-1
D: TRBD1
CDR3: CAWSHGQGNNEQFF
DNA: TGTGCCTGGAGTCATGGACAGGGAAACAATGAGCAGTTCTTC

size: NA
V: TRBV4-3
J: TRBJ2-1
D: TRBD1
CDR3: CASSQFTGGDRGNEQFF
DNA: TGCGCCAGCAGCCAGTTTACAGGGGGCGATCGGGGCAATGAGCAGTTCTTC

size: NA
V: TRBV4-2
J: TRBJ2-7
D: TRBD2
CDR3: CASSQPGTRGTEQYF
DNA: TGTGCCAGCAGCCAACCCGGGACTAGGGGGACCGAGCAGTACTTC

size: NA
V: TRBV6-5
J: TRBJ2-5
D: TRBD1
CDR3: CASIRRQGVQETQYF
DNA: TGTGCCAGCATCCGAAGACAGGGGGTCCAAGAGACCCAGTACTTC

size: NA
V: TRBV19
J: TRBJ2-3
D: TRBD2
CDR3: CASTRRGMGWEGLAGRTDTQYF
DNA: TGTGCCAGTACCCGTCGGGGTATGGGGTGGGAGGGACTAGCGGGACGCACAGATACGCAGTATTTT

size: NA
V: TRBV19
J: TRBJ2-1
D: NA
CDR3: CASSLDRRTFNEQFF
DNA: TGTGCCAGTAGTCTTGACAGACGAACCTTCAATGAGCAGTTCTTC

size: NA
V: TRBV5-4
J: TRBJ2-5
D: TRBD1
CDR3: CASSFTGAQETQYF
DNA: TGTGCCAGCAGCTTTACAGGGGCTCAAGAGACCCAGTACTTC

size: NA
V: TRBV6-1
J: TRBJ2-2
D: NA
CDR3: CASSISPTEVGELFF
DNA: TGTGCCAGCAGTATATCCCCGACGGAGGTCGGGGAGCTGTTTTTT

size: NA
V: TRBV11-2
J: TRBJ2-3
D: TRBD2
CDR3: CASSLDQGLAGGNTQYF
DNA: TGTGCCAGCAGCTTAGATCAGGGACTAGCGGGAGGGAATACGCAGTATTTT

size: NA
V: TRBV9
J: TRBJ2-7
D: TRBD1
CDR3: CASSRMTGDYEQYF
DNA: TGTGCCAGCAGCCGGATGACAGGGGACTACGAGCAGTACTTC

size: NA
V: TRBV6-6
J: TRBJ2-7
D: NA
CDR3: CASSYERGAYEQYF
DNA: TGTGCCAGCAGTTACGAGAGAGGCGCCTACGAGCAGTACTTC

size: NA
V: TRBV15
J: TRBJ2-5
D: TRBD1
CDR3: CATSRGHTGGVLETQYF
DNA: TGTGCCACCAGCAGAGGCCACACAGGGGGCGTCTTGGAGACCCAGTACTTC

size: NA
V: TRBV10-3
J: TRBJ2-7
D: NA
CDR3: CASRDINEQYF
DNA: TGTGCCAGCCGGGACATCAACGAGCAGTACTTC

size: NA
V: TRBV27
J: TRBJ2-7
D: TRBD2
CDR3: CASRGGATTYEQYF
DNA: TGTGCCAGCAGGGGAGGGGCTACTACCTACGAGCAGTACTTC

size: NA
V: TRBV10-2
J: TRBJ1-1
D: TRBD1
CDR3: CASSILQGPEAFF
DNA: TGCGCCAGCAGTATACTACAGGGGCCTGAAGCTTTCTTT

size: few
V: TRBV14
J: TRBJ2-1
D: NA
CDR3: CASSQSGLGPSEQFF
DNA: TGTGCCAGCAGCCAGAGCGGGCTGGGGCCGTCGGAGCAGTTCTTC

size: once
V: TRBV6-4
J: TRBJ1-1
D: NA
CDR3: CASSQGRGTEAFF
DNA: TGTGCCAGCAGCCAGGGTCGAGGCACTGAAGCTTTCTTT

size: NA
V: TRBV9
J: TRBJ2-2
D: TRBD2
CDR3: CASSRLAGVLTGELFF
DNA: TGTGCCAGCTCCCGACTAGCGGGAGTACTCACCGGGGAGCTGTTTTTT

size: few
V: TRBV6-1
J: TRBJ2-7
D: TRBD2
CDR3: CASSEGASGSYEQYF
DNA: TGTGCCAGCAGTGAAGGGGCTAGCGGGTCCTACGAGCAGTACTTC